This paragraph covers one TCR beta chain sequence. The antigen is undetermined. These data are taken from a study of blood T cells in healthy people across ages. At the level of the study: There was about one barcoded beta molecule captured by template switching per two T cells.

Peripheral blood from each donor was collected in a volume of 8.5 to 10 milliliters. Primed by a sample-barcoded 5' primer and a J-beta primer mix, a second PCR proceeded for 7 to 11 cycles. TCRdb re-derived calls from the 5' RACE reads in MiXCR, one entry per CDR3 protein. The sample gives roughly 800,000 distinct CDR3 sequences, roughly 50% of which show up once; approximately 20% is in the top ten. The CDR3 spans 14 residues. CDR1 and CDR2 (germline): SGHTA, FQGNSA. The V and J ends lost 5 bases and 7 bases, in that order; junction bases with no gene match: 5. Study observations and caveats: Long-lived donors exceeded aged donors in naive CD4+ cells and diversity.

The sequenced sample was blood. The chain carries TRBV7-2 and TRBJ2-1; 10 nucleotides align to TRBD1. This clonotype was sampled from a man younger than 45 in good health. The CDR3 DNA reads TGTGCCAGCAGCACGAGGACAGGGGGGAATGAGCAGTTCTTC. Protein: CASSTRTGGNEQFF.